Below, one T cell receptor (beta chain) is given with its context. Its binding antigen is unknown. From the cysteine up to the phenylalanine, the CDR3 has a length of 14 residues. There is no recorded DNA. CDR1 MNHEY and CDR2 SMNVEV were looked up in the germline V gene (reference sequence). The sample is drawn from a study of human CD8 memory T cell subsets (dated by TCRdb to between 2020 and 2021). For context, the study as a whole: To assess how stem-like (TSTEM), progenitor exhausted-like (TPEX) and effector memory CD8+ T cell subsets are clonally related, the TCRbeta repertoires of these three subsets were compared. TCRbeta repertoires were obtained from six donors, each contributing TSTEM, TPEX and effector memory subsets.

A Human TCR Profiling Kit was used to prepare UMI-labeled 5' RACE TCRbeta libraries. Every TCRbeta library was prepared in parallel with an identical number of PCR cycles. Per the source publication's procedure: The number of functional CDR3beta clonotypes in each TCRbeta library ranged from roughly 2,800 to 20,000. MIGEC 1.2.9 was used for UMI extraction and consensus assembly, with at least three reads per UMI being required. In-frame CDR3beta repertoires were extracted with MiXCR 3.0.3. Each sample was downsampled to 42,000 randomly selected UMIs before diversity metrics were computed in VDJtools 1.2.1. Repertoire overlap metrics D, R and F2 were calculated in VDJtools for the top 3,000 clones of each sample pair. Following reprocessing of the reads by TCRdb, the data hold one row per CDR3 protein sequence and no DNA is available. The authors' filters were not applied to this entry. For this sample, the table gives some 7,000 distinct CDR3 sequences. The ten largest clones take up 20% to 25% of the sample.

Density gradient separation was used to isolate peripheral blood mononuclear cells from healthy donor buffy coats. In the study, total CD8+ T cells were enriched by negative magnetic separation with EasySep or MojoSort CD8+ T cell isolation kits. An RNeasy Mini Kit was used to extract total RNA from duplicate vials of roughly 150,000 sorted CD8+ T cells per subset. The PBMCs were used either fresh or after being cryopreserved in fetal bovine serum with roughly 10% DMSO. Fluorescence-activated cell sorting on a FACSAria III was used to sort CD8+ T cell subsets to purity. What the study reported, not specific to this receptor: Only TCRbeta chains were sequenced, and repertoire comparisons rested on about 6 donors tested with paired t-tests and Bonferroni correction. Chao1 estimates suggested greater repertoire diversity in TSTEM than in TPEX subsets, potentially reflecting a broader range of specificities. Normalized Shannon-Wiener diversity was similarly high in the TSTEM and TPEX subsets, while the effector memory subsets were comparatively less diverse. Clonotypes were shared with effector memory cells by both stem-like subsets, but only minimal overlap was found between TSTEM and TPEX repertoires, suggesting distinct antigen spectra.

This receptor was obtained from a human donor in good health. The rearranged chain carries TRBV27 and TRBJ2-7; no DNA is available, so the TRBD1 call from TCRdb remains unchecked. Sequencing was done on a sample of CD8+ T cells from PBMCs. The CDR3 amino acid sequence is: CASRGADSYYEQYF.